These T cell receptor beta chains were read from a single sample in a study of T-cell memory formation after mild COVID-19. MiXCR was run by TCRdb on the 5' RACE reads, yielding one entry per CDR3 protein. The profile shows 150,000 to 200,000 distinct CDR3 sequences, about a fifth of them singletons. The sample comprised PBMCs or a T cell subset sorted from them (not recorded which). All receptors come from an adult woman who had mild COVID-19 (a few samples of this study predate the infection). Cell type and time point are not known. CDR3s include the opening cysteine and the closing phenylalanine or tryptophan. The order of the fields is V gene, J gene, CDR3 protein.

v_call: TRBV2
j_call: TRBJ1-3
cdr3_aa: CASSDTGVTGGNTIYF

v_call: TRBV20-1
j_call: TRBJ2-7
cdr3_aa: CSARVTSSYEQYF

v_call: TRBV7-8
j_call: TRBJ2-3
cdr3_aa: CASSRADVAASTDTQYF

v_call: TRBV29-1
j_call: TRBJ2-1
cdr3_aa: CSVDWGTSSYNEQFF

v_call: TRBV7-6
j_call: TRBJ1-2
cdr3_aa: CASSLLDPGRNNGYTF

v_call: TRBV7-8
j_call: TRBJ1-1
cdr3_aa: CASSDQDGGSLNTEAFF

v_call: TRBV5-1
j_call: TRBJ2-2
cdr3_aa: CASSFLGNTGELFF

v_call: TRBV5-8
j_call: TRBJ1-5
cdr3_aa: CASSEGYSNQPQHF

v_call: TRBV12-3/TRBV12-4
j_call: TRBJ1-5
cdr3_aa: CASSQQGQPQHF

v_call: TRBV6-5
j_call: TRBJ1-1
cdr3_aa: CASSSSTGGLMNTEAFF

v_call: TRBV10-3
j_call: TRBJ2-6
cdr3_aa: CAISDGVGDSGANVLTF

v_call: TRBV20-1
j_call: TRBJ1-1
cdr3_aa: CSARSVNTEAFF

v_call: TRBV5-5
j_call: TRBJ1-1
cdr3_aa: CASSLWQGPTEAFF

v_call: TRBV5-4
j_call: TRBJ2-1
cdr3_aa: CASSNKRNEQFF

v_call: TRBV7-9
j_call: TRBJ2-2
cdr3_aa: CASSLGGYTGELFF

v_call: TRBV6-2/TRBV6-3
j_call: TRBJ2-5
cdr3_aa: CASSSGTHFDRWETQYF

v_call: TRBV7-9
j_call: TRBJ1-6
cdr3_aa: CASSLPTTGGGSPLHF

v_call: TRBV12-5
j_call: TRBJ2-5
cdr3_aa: CASGLVNPAAQETQYF

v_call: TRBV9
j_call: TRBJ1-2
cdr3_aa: CASSSNANYGYTF

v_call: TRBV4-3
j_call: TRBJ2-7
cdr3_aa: CASSQVLGGTYEQYF

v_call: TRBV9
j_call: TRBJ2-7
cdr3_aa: CASSGDTREQYF

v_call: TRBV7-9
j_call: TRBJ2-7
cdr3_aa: CASSLEIGEEQYF

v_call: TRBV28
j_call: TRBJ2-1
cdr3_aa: CASSLWGGQALSSYNEQFF

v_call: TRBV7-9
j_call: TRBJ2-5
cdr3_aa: CASSSEGWQETQYF

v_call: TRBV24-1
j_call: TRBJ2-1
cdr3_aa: CATSDFSYNEQFF

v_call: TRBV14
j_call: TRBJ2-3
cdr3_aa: CASSQNPLRGLSTDTQYF

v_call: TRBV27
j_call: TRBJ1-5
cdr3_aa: CASSPLLGQVFNQPQHF

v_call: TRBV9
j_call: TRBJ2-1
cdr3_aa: CASSVGGSGYNEQFF

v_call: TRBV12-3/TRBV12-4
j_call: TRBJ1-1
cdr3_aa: CASSSWAMNTEAFF

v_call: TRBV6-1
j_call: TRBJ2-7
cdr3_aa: CASSLPLGVPYEQYF

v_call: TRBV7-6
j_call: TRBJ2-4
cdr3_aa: CASSLGAGIQYF

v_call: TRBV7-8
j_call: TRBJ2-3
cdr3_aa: CASPGTGLASTDTQYF

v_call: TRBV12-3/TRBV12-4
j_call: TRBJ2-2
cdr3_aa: CASRGLAGGPFIDTGELFF

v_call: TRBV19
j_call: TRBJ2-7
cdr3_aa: CASSIEAVVSYEQYF

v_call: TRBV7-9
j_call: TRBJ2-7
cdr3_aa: CASSSAGTGRYEQYF

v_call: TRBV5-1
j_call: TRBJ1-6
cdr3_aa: CASSLIGGEGSPLHF

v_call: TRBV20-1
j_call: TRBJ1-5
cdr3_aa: CSARDDYNQPQHF

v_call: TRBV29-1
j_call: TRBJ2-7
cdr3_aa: CSVPTGTNYEQYF

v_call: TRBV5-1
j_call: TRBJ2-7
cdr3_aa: CASSLWGPDGGNYEQYF

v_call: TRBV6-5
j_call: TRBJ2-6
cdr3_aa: CASSYSMYLPGANVLTF

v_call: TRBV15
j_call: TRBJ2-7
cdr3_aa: CATRGLGFYEQYF

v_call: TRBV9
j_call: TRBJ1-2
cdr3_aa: CASSVAQWTGDRYTF

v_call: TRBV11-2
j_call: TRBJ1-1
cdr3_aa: CASSSFRGTTEAFF

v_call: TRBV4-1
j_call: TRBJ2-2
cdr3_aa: CATQEGSPLNTGELFF

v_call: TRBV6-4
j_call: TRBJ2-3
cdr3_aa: CASREEAFSDTQYF

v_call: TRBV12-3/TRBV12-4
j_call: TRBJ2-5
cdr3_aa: CASSFQAEETQYF

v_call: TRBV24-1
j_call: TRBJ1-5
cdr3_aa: CATGRGDQPQHF

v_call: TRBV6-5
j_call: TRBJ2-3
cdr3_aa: CASSDRGQSTDTQYF

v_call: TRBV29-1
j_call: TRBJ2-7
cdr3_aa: CSVEISGRLGEQYF